Shown below are 13 T cell receptor beta chains from a single sample sequenced in a study of cytomegalovirus exposure and HLA in healthy donors. It was with 60 Vbeta and 13 Jbeta primers that the PCR ran. Data came from immunoSEQ multiplex PCR; TCRdb stores just in-frame clones and leaves some out. The sample includes over 150,000 clones, about 80% of them seen just once. The sequencing input was PBMCs. Receptors originate from a middle-aged man in good health and CMV-seropositive.

The V call is TRBV5-1, the J call TRBJ2-5; 7 bases match TRBD1. CDR1 SGHRS and CDR2 YFSETQ come from the germline V gene. Trimming took 4 bases from V and 9 from J; bases not matched to a gene: 3. The CDR3 has 11 amino acids. In DNA form, the CDR3 reads TGCGCCAGCAGCAATGACAGGGCCCAGTACTTC. Its translation: CASSNDRAQYF.

This clone showed up just a few times. The V call is TRBV5-1, the J call TRBJ1-6; TRBD1 aligns across 9 bases. The germline V gene encodes CDR1 SGHRS and CDR2 YFSETQ. This CDR3 is 15 amino acids long. With 0 bases clipped from V and 7 bases from J, the junction kept 2 bases outside the gene matches. The CDR3 sequence is CASSLADRGNSPLHF. The CDR3 nucleotides read TGCGCCAGCAGCTTGGCGGACAGGGGAAATTCACCCCTCCACTTT.

This chain links TRBV18 with TRBJ1-5, with TRBD1 matching over 8 bases. Germline V gene lookup returns CDR1 KGHSH and CDR2 LQKENI. This CDR3 has 14 residues. J gave up 5 bases and V 6 bases, and 6 bases lay outside the gene matches. CDR3 amino acids: CASSPPGGYQPQHF. CDR3 DNA sequence: TGTGCCAGCTCGCCCCCAGGGGGCTATCAGCCCCAGCATTTT.

The V gene is TRBV28, the J gene TRBJ1-2; D gene uncertain. The CDR3 sequence is 15 residues long. Trimming took 2 bases from V and 4 from J, leaving 14 bases between them. The germline V gene encodes CDR1 MDHEN and CDR2 SYDVKM. The DNA of the CDR3 is TGTGCCAGCAGTTTAAGAACAGTATCCTCCTATGGCTACACCTTC. The encoded protein is CASSLRTVSSYGYTF.

V gene TRBV27 combines with J gene TRBJ1-2; tentatively, D is TRBD1 (5 bases). The CDR3 totals 15 residues. CDR1 is MNHEY, CDR2 SMNVEV, per germline (reference sequence). V dropped 0 bases and J dropped 8 bases, with 16 bases sitting between them. This CDR3 reads CASSLSGGRAHGYTF. The CDR3 nucleotides are TGTGCCAGCAGTTTATCAGGCGGCAGGGCACACGGCTACACCTTC.

This clone was picked up one time. The chain carries TRBV28 and TRBJ1-4; weak D call: TRBD1 (6 bases). The V and J ends lost 5 bases and 6 bases respectively, with 19 bases between them. This CDR3 has 16 amino acids. Looked up from germline, CDR1 is MDHEN and CDR2 is SYDVKM. The CDR3 DNA follows: TGTGCCAGCAGTCCCCCCCGACAGGAGTGGGATGAAAAACTGTTTTTT. It translates to CASSPPRQEWDEKLFF. The complete variable domain, with remaining parts taken from reference TRBV28 and TRBJ1-4, reads DVKVTQSSRYLVKRTGEKVFLECVQDMDHENMFWYRQDPGLGLRLIYFSYDVKMKEKGDIPEGYSVSREKKERFSLILESASTNQTSMYLCASSPPRQEWDEKLFFGSGTQLSVL.

The sample holds a few counts of this clone. The V call is TRBV19, the J call TRBJ2-2; weak D call: TRBD2 (6 bases). V was trimmed by 5 bases and J by 0 bases, leaving 13 bases between them. The germline gives CDR1 LNHDA, CDR2 SQIVND (reference sequence). The CDR3 loop spans 16 amino acids. CDR3 in amino acids: CASSSFWTTNTGELFF. DNA of the CDR3: TGTGCCAGTAGTTCTTTTTGGACTACGAACACCGGGGAGCTGTTTTTT.

V gene TRBV7-9 combines with J gene TRBJ2-7, with D perhaps matching TRBD1 (6 bases). The CDR3 runs 12 residues. Deletions cut 5 bases from V and 5 bases from J, with 10 bases between. The germline gives CDR1 SEHNR, CDR2 FQNEAQ (reference sequence). This chain's CDR3 is CASSTGINEQYF. Here the CDR3 DNA reads TGTGCCAGCAGCACAGGGATTAACGAGCAGTACTTC.

The gene calls are TRBV9 and TRBJ1-4; tentative D call: TRBD1 (6 bases). Germline assignment: CDR1 SGDLS and CDR2 YYNGEE. The V end was cut by 4 bases, the J end by 1 base, with 11 bases between. The CDR3 extends over 15 amino acids. The CDR3 coding sequence is TGTGCCAGCAGCTCCAGGGGCGGAACTAATGAAAAACTGTTTTTT. It is translated as CASSSRGGTNEKLFF.

V and J are TRBV12-5 and TRBJ2-7, with TRBD2 matching 9 bases. The CDR3 runs 18 residues. J gave up 0 bases and V 2 bases, and 11 bases lay outside the gene matches. CDR1 LGHNT and CDR2 FRNRAP come from the germline V gene. CDR3 sequence: CASGLPSLAGAHSYEQYF. CDR3 nucleotides: TGTGCTAGTGGTTTGCCGTCCTTAGCGGGGGCCCACTCCTACGAGCAGTACTTC.

A few counts support this clone. J is TRBJ1-1 and V is TRBV28; 8 bases match TRBD1. J lost 3 bases, V lost 2 bases, and 17 bases had no gene match. Germline V gene sequence: CDR1 MDHEN, CDR2 SYDVKM. The CDR3 has 19 amino acids. Here the CDR3 reads CASSLEGGVAGGGDTEAFF. The CDR3 DNA is TGTGCCAGCAGTTTAGAGGGGGGGGTGGCAGGGGGCGGAGACACTGAAGCTTTCTTT.

This chain connects TRBV19 to TRBJ2-7; no firm D call. This CDR3 is 15 amino acids long. Between the trimmed V and J ends, which lost 4 bases and 1 base, there was a span of 14 bases. Germline V gives CDR1 LNHDA, CDR2 SQIVND (reference sequence). CDR3 nucleotide sequence: TGTGCCAGTAGTAAGAAATATCGGTTATCCTACGAGCAGTACTTC. Its protein is CASSKKYRLSYEQYF. Looking up the rest from reference TRBV19 and TRBJ2-7 gives the full variable domain: DGGITQSPKYLFRKEGQNVTLSCEQNLNHDAMYWYRQDPGQGLRLIYYSQIVNDFQKGDIAEGYSVSREKKESFPLTVTSAQKNPTAFYLCASSKKYRLSYEQYFGPGTRLTVT.

V gene TRBV18 combines with J gene TRBJ1-2, with D unclear. The V end was cut by 5 bases, the J end by 5 bases, with 9 bases between. CDR3 length: 12 residues. The germline V gene encodes CDR1 KGHSH and CDR2 LQKENI. The chain's CDR3 is CASSAEEYGYTF. Written as DNA, the CDR3 is TGTGCCAGCTCAGCTGAGGAGTATGGCTACACCTTC.